The 32 T cell receptor beta chains below all came from one sample that was sequenced in a study of beta chain features in type 1 diabetes. Study results and limitations: Shortening that was moderate but significant affected the TCRB CDR3s of Type 1 diabetes patients in all four CD4+ subsets.

These receptors' antigens are unknown. Since all of the isolated RNA was reverse transcribed, expressed TCRB transcripts were what got sequenced. Here immunoSEQ multiplex PCR was the method, and the copy in TCRdb shows in-frame clones only, minus some. The sample shows about 270,000 clones, around 15% of them seen only once. The sequencing input was naive CD4+ T cells from blood. These receptors originate from a young man with type 1 diabetes.

The chain couples TRBV2 to TRBJ2-2, with unresolved D. The germline V and J ends were trimmed by 6 bases and 0 bases, with 5 bases remaining between them. This CDR3 has 13 amino acids. Per the germline V gene, CDR1 is SNHLY and CDR2 is FYNNEI. The CDR3 loop reads CASRGSNTGELFF. CDR3 sequence (DNA): TGTGCCAGCAGGGGCTCGAACACCGGGGAGCTGTTTTTT.

The chain couples TRBV4-3 to TRBJ1-1; 9 nucleotides match TRBD1. The CDR3 has 16 amino acids. Germline lookup yields CDR1 LGHNA and CDR2 YSLEER. The J segment lost 2 bases and the V segment lost 2 bases, leaving 6 bases of the junction unmatched. The CDR3 reads CASSQHGTGPNTEAFF. CDR3 in DNA: TGCGCCAGCAGCCAACACGGGACAGGGCCCAACACTGAAGCTTTCTTT.

This clone was recorded a few times. The chain couples TRBV7-3 to TRBJ1-2; 7 bases line up with TRBD1. Germline V CDR1 and CDR2: SGHTA, FQGTGA. Unmatched junction bases numbered 7, after V lost 6 bases and J lost 0 bases. The CDR3 has 15 residues. The DNA for the CDR3 is TGTGCCAGCAGGCTTTCGACAGGGACTAACTATGGCTACACCTTC. This gives the protein CASRLSTGTNYGYTF.

The table lists this clone with a few counts. The chain joins TRBV2 to TRBJ2-7; 9 bases line up with TRBD1. J lost 6 bases, V lost 9 bases, and 9 bases had no gene match. Per germline, CDR1 SNHLY and CDR2 FYNNEI. This CDR3 comprises 13 residues. Written as DNA, the CDR3 is TGTGCCAGTATACAGGGGGCTGAGCGCGAGCAGTACTTC. Translated, it gives CASIQGAEREQYF.

This clone has a handful of counts. The rearrangement joins TRBV5-1 to TRBJ2-5; D perhaps matches TRBD2 (6 bases). V lost 4 bases to trimming and J lost 5 bases, with 12 bases between them. The CDR3 consists of 13 residues. CDR1 is SGHRS and CDR2 is YFSETQ in the germline V gene. The CDR3 DNA reads as TGCGCCAGCAGCCCCGGGAGCGAGGAGACCCAGTACTTC. Its protein is CASSPGSEETQYF.

This rearrangement joins TRBV4-1 to TRBJ2-1, with 10 positions matching TRBD2. CDR3 length: 15 amino acids. With V trimmed by 1 base and J by 9 bases, 6 bases remained unmatched. The germline V gene encodes CDR1 MGHRA and CDR2 YSYEKL. The CDR3 nucleotides are TGCGCCAGCAGCCAAGTGAGCGGGAGGGCCACTGAGCAGTTCTTC. Its protein product is CASSQVSGRATEQFF.

There are a few counts of this clone. J is TRBJ2-2 and V is TRBV30; 7 bases are a match to TRBD1. This CDR3 has 19 amino acids. The V gene end was trimmed by 3 bases and the J gene end by 1 base; junction bases not matched to a gene: 17. The germline CDR1 and CDR2 sequences are GTSNPN and SVGIG (reference sequence). In nucleotides, the CDR3 is TGTGCCTGGAGCGAAAATCGCCGGGGACAGATACGGAACACCGGGGAGCTGTTTTTT. Amino acids: CAWSENRRGQIRNTGELFF. Using reference TRBV30 and TRBJ2-2 for the parts outside the CDR3, the full variable domain is SQTIHQWPATLVQPVGSPLSLECTVEGTSNPNLYWYRQAAGRGLQLLFYSVGIGQISSEVPQNLSASRPQDRQFILSSKKLLLSDSGFYLCAWSENRRGQIRNTGELFFGEGSRLTVL.

This clone was counted a few times. The rearrangement joins TRBV5-1 to TRBJ1-2; D perhaps matches TRBD1 (5 bases). V was pared by 0 bases and J by 13 bases, with 16 bases between. This CDR3 has 13 residues. Per the germline V gene, CDR1 is SGHRS and CDR2 is YFSETQ. The CDR3 sequence: CASSLERRAPITF. CDR3 in DNA: TGCGCCAGCAGCTTGGAACGCAGGGCCCCAATCACCTTC.

This clone has a handful of counts. CDR3 DNA: TGCGCCAGCAGCCCGGACCAGGCGGGTACGCAGTATTTT. It specifies CASSPDQAGTQYF. The chain carries TRBV5-1 and TRBJ2-3; tentative D call: TRBD2 (5 bases). V lost 4 bases to trimming and J lost 8 bases, with 14 bases between them. The germline gives CDR1 SGHRS, CDR2 YFSETQ. The CDR3 is 13 amino acids.

This clone was picked up a small number of times. The rearrangement links TRBV7-8 to TRBJ2-3, with 8 positions matching TRBD1. The length of the CDR3 is 14 residues. The J segment lost 2 bases and the V segment lost 5 bases, leaving 3 bases of the junction unmatched. CDR1 is SGHVS, CDR2 FQNEAQ, per germline. The chain's CDR3 is CASSRDRTTDTQYF. DNA for the CDR3: TGTGCCAGCAGCCGGGACAGGACCACAGATACGCAGTATTTT.

The genes are TRBV5-1 and TRBJ2-7, with D maybe TRBD1 (5 bases). The CDR3 sequence is 14 residues long. Per the germline V gene, CDR1 is SGHRS and CDR2 is YFSETQ. V was pared by 1 base and J by 1 base, with 9 bases between. The CDR3 reads CASSLTGPSYEQYF. DNA for the CDR3: TGCGCCAGCAGCTTGACAGGACCATCCTACGAGCAGTACTTC.

CDR3 nucleotide sequence: TGTGCCAGCACAATTGGGGGGGGACCAGGAATCTACGAGCAGTACTTC. It yields the protein CASTIGGGPGIYEQYF. V gene TRBV28 combines with J gene TRBJ2-7; TRBD2 agrees at 7 bases. J gave up 3 bases and V 7 bases, and 15 bases lay outside the gene matches. The germline V gene encodes CDR1 MDHEN and CDR2 SYDVKM. This CDR3 comprises 16 residues.

This clone was found a few times. The chain couples TRBV30 to TRBJ1-3, with 10 positions matching TRBD1. The J segment lost 7 bases and the V segment lost 6 bases, leaving 12 bases of the junction unmatched. The CDR3 length is 15 residues. Germline CDR1 is GTSNPN and CDR2 is SVGIG (reference sequence). In DNA form, the CDR3 reads TGTGCCTGTACGGGACAGGGGCTCCGAGGGAACACCATATATTTT. Amino acids: CACTGQGLRGNTIYF. The full variable domain, rest sourced from reference TRBV30 and TRBJ1-3, is SQTIHQWPATLVQPVGSPLSLECTVEGTSNPNLYWYRQAAGRGLQLLFYSVGIGQISSEVPQNLSASRPQDRQFILSSKKLLLSDSGFYLCACTGQGLRGNTIYFGEGSWLTVV.

This sequence joins TRBV11-2 and TRBJ2-7, with TRBD2 matching over 14 bases. The CDR3 sequence is 19 residues long. From germline, CDR1 is SGHAT and CDR2 FQNNGV. Losses at the gene ends were 4 bases for V and 1 base for J; bases not matched to a gene: 12. The CDR3, as DNA: TGTGCCAGCAGCTACCAAGACCCGGGACTAGCGGGAGAGTCCTACGAGCAGTACTTC. Its protein is CASSYQDPGLAGESYEQYF.

This clone was observed a few times. The chain has TRBV28 and TRBJ2-7; 12 nucleotides align to TRBD2. V lost 5 bases to trimming and J lost 1 base; unmatched junction nucleotides: 6. The CDR3 extends over 16 amino acids. Looked up from germline, CDR1 is MDHEN and CDR2 is SYDVKM. CDR3 DNA: TGTGCCAGCAGTCTCCAACTAGCGGGAGGATCCTACGAGCAGTACTTC. It codes for CASSLQLAGGSYEQYF.

This clone was seen only a few times. The CDR3 loop reads CASSPQGAGELFF. CDR3 bases: TGCGCCAGCAGCCCACAAGGGGCCGGGGAGCTGTTTTTT. The chain joins TRBV4-3 to TRBJ2-2; D might be TRBD1 (5 bases). The CDR3 is 13 amino acids. The V gene's germline CDR1 is LGHNA and CDR2 YSLEER. The ends were cut back, 4 bases at V and 6 bases at J, with 9 bases in the middle.

In its sample, this clone was seen a few times. The chain carries TRBV6-6 and TRBJ2-5, with 10 bases aligning to TRBD1. Germline-derived CDR1 and CDR2 are MNHNY and SVGAGI (reference sequence). The V segment lost 4 bases and the J segment 4 bases; nucleotides outside the gene matches: 9. The CDR3 has 16 residues. This CDR3 reads CASSSWDRGGIETQYF. CDR3 DNA sequence: TGTGCCAGCAGTTCTTGGGACAGGGGAGGTATAGAGACCCAGTACTTC.

Only a few counts were recorded for this clone. V usage is TRBV5-4 and J usage is TRBJ2-6; D uncertain. Germline V gene data show CDR1 as SGHNT and CDR2 as YYREEE (reference sequence). The CDR3 runs 16 residues. V lost 1 base to trimming and J lost 0 bases, with 8 bases between them. The CDR3 loop is CASSLLQHSGANVLTF. CDR3 coding DNA: TGTGCCAGCAGCTTGTTACAGCACTCTGGGGCCAACGTCCTGACTTTC.

A few counts support this clone. The chain employs TRBV5-4 and TRBJ2-7; 11 bases align to TRBD2. The CDR3 spans 16 residues. J lost 3 bases, V lost 2 bases, and 7 bases had no gene match. Germline CDR1 reads SGHNT; CDR2 reads YYREEE (reference sequence). As DNA, the CDR3 is TGTGCCAGCAGCTTCCTAGCGGGAGGTACAAGCTACGAGCAGTACTTC. Residues: CASSFLAGGTSYEQYF.

This rearrangement joins TRBV4-1 to TRBJ2-4; 7 bases map to TRBD2. The CDR3 extends over 20 amino acids. V shed 5 bases, J shed 0 bases, and the junction held 19 bases outside the gene matches. The germline V gene has CDR1 MGHRA and CDR2 YSYEKL. CDR3 region: CASSKTPVGGSSIAKNIQYF. The CDR3 nucleotides read TGCGCCAGCAGCAAGACCCCGGTCGGCGGGAGTTCAATAGCCAAAAACATTCAGTACTTC.

The chain has TRBV4-3 and TRBJ2-1, with a possible D match to TRBD2 (5 bases). The ends were cut back, 1 base at V and 2 bases at J, with 15 bases in the middle. The CDR3 contains 17 residues. Looked up from germline, CDR1 is LGHNA and CDR2 is YSLEER. For the CDR3, the DNA is TGCGCCAGCAGCCAAGGACTCCGAGGGCGCACCTACAATGAGCAGTTCTTC. As protein: CASSQGLRGRTYNEQFF.

J is TRBJ2-7 and V is TRBV4-1; maybe TRBD2 (6 bases). Deletions cut 0 bases from V and 2 bases from J, with 17 bases between. CDR1 MGHRA and CDR2 YSYEKL come from the germline V gene. CDR3 length: 17 amino acids. The CDR3 loop is CASSQDVPGTSPYEQYF. CDR3 sequence (DNA): TGCGCCAGCAGCCAAGACGTCCCAGGGACTTCTCCCTACGAGCAGTACTTC.

The rearrangement uses TRBV5-1 and TRBJ2-3; 7 nucleotides agree with TRBD1. Germline V gives CDR1 SGHRS, CDR2 YFSETQ. Trimming removed 5 bases from V and 2 bases from J; junction bases left unmatched: 5. The CDR3 is 14 residues long. Here the CDR3 reads CASRTTGSTDTQYF. The CDR3 DNA sequence: TGCGCCAGCAGGACGACAGGGTCCACAGATACGCAGTATTTT.

Comments on this clone: Other DNA variants within this sample encode the same CDR3. This chain uses TRBV18 with TRBJ2-1; 11 nucleotides align to TRBD2. This CDR3 region has 15 residues. Per germline, CDR1 KGHSH and CDR2 LQKENI. Trimming removed 2 bases from V and 7 bases from J; junction bases left unmatched: 4. The CDR3 is CASSPGLAGGNEQFF. For the CDR3, the DNA is TGTGCCAGCTCACCAGGGCTAGCGGGAGGTAATGAGCAGTTCTTC.

The rearrangement links TRBV11-2 to TRBJ2-7, with D possibly matching TRBD1 (6 bases). The CDR3 loop spans 14 amino acids. The V end lost 6 bases, the J end lost 5 bases, and 17 bases lay between the germline ends. The V gene's germline CDR1 is SGHAT and CDR2 FQNNGV. DNA for the CDR3: TGTGCCAGCAGTCATCAGGGGCAGGGGAACGAGCAGTACTTC. This translates into CASSHQGQGNEQYF.

This clone has only a few counts. The rearrangement uses TRBV16 and TRBJ1-5; D remains ambiguous. Deletions cut 1 base from V and 1 base from J, with 11 bases between. The CDR3 length is 16 residues. Germline V gene data show CDR1 as KGHSY and CDR2 as FQNENV. The DNA for the CDR3 is TGTGCCAGCAGCCAATTAACCGAGGAGAGCAATCAGCCCCAGCATTTT. Protein: CASSQLTEESNQPQHF.

The chain joins TRBV6-5 to TRBJ2-7; 9 bases fit TRBD1. J gave up 3 bases and V 8 bases, and 8 bases lay outside the gene matches. Germline V lookup: CDR1 MNHEY, CDR2 SVGAGI. The CDR3 totals 14 residues. The CDR3, as DNA: TGTGCCAGCGGGAGGAGGACAGGGGACTACGAGCAGTACTTC. Translated, it gives CASGRRTGDYEQYF.

This chain joins TRBV30 and TRBJ2-1, with 11 bases aligning to TRBD2. CDR1 is GTSNPN, CDR2 SVGIG, per germline (reference sequence). J gave up 4 bases and V 7 bases, and 9 bases lay outside the gene matches. This CDR3 spans 15 amino acids. In DNA, the CDR3 is TGTGCCTCTTCCCGCGGGACTAGCGGATACAATGAGCAGTTCTTC. Protein: CASSRGTSGYNEQFF.

This clone was seen only a few times. The gene calls are TRBV10-3 and TRBJ1-1; D is undetermined. Trimming left V 11 bases short and J 3 bases short, with 10 bases between. The CDR3 is 11 residues long. Germline-derived CDR1 and CDR2 are ENHRY and SYGVKD. The CDR3 DNA reads as TGTGCCTCTTCGAGGGACACTGAAGCTTTCTTT. This gives the protein CASSRDTEAFF.

This clone was picked up a small number of times. This chain links TRBV28 with TRBJ2-7, with 8 bases that match TRBD2. This CDR3 contains 15 residues. V shed 5 bases and J 2 bases; nucleotides not matched to a gene: 8. Germline CDR1 MDHEN, CDR2 SYDVKM. The CDR3 loop reads CASSGASGHAYEQYF. In DNA form, the CDR3 reads TGTGCCAGCAGTGGTGCTAGCGGGCACGCCTACGAGCAGTACTTC.

The rearrangement joins TRBV28 to TRBJ1-2; 7 bases are a match to TRBD1. The CDR3 has 15 residues. CDR1 is MDHEN and CDR2 is SYDVKM in the germline V gene. J was trimmed by 7 bases and V by 3 bases; bases with no gene match: 11. CDR3 DNA sequence: TGTGCCAGCAGTTTGCCGACAGGGACCTATAGTGGCTACACCTTC. This gives the protein CASSLPTGTYSGYTF.

This clone was observed a handful of times. The chain has TRBV9 and TRBJ2-5; possible D gene TRBD1, 6 bases. The CDR3 contains 13 residues. V was clipped by 4 bases and J by 5 bases, with 12 bases between them. Germline assignment: CDR1 SGDLS and CDR2 YYNGEE. The CDR3 reads CASSFRGLETQYF. DNA of the CDR3: TGTGCCAGCAGCTTCAGGGGCCTCGAGACCCAGTACTTC.